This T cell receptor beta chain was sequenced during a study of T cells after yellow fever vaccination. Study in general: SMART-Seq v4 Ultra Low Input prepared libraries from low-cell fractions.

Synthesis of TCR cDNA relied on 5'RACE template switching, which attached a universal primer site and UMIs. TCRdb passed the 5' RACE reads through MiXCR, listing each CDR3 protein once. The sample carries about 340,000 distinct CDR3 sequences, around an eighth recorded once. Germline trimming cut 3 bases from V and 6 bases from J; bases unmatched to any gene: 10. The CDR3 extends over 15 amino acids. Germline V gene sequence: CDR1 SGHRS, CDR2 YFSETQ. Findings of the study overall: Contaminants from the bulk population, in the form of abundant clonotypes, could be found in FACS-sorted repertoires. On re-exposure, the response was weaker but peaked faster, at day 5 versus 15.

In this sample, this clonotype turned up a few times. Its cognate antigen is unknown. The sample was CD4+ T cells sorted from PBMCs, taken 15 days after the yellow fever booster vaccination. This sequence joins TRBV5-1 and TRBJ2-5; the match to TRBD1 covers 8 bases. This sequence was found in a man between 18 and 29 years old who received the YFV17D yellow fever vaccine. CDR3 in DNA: TGCGCCAGCAGCTCACCACAGGGGGAGAGGAAGACCCAGTACTTC. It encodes CASSSPQGERKTQYF. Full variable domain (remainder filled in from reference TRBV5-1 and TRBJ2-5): KAGVTQTPRYLIKTRGQQVTLSCSPISGHRSVSWYQQTPGQGLQFLFEYFSETQRNKGNFPGRFSGRQFSNSRSEMNVSTLELGDSALYLCASSSPQGERKTQYFGPGTRLLVL.